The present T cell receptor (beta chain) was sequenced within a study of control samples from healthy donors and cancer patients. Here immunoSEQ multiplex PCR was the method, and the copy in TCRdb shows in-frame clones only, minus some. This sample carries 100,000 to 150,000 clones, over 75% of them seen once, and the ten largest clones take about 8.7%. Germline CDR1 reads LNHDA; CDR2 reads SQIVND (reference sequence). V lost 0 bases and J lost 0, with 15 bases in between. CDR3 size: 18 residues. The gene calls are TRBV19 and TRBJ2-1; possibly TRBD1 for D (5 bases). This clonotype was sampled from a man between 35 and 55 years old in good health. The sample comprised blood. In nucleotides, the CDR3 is TGTGCCAGTAGTATAGATCGTCAGGGCTTGAGCTCCTACAATGAGCAGTTCTTC. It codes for CASSIDRQGLSSYNEQFF.